This T cell receptor (beta chain) originates from a study of CD8 T cells in ankylosing spondylitis. Whole-study findings and limits: Earlier reports found some motif variants in synovial fluid and blood in reactive arthritis. Among TCR beta sequences, a motif of about 8 highly homologous variants appeared characteristic of ankylosing spondylitis blood.

TCRdb redid the calling of the 5' RACE reads with MiXCR, one entry per CDR3 protein. The table has about 250,000 distinct CDR3 sequences, roughly a third seen once; the top ten hold about 4%. As concerns this clonotype: What it binds is not known.

The germline V and J ends were trimmed by 2 bases and 2 bases, with 12 bases remaining between them. Germline V gene lookup returns CDR1 ENHRY and CDR2 SYGVKD. The length of the CDR3 is 15 residues. The chain combines TRBV10-3 with TRBJ2-5; D possibly corresponds to TRBD1 (6 bases). The sequence was obtained from a male donor with ankylosing spondylitis or in good health (not recorded which). Sequenced material: blood, either unsorted or a sorted T cell fraction (not recorded which). CDR3 DNA: TGTGCCATCAGTGAGCGACAGGACGGACAAGAGACCCAGTACTTC. Protein sequence: CAISERQDGQETQYF.